The 17 T cell receptor beta chains in this list originate from one sample, sequenced in a study of blood T cell repertoires in COVID-19. The table came from immunoSEQ multiplex PCR; TCRdb's copy has only in-frame clones and leaves some out. The data hold around 100,000 clones, with roughly 80% observed a single time. The sample consisted of peripheral blood. These receptors all stem from a man aged 70 or older with active or convalescent COVID-19.

The CDR3, as DNA: TGTGCCAGCAGCCAAGAGCGGTCCACCGGGGAGCTGTTTTTT. It is translated as CASSQERSTGELFF. J is TRBJ2-2 and V is TRBV3-1 (or the pseudogene TRBV3-2); D uncertain. The germline CDR1 and CDR2 sequences are LGHDT and YNNKEL (reference sequence). V lost 0 bases, J lost 4 bases, and 6 bases lay in between. The CDR3 totals 14 residues.

V usage is TRBV18 and J usage is TRBJ2-5; tentatively, D is TRBD2 (5 bases). Germline CDR1 reads KGHSH; CDR2 reads LQKENI. V gave up 5 bases and J gave up 1 base, with 17 bases separating them. This CDR3 is built from 16 residues. The CDR3 sequence: CASSSYSSSPQETQYF. The CDR3 bases are TGTGCCAGCTCATCCTATTCTAGCAGCCCCCAAGAGACCCAGTACTTC.

The CDR3 here is CSATQGNTEAFF. The CDR3 DNA reads TGCAGCGCCACTCAGGGGAACACTGAAGCTTTCTTT. The gene calls are TRBV29-1 and TRBJ1-1; tentatively, D is TRBD1 (5 bases). V shed 7 bases and J shed 1 base, with 10 bases lying between them. The germline gives CDR1 SQVTM, CDR2 ANQGSEA. This CDR3 is built from 12 residues.

A remark on this clone: This sample includes further DNA sequences coding for the same CDR3. This chain joins TRBV5-1 and TRBJ1-5, with 7 bases that match TRBD1. This CDR3 spans 15 amino acids. Unmatched junction bases numbered 5, after V lost 0 bases and J lost 5 bases. Germline lookup yields CDR1 SGHRS and CDR2 YFSETQ. DNA of the CDR3: TGCGCCAGCAGCTTGGGGGACAGCAATTATCAGCCCCAGCATTTT. This translates into CASSLGDSNYQPQHF.

The chain recombines TRBV6-1 with TRBJ2-3; TRBD2 matches at 9 bases. Germline values: CDR1 MNHNS, CDR2 SASEGT. The CDR3 totals 16 residues. V shed 3 bases, J shed 4 bases, and the junction held 8 bases outside the gene matches. The CDR3 coding sequence is TGTGCCAGCAGTGATCCAGCGGGAGGTCTAGCAGATACGCAGTATTTT. This gives the protein CASSDPAGGLADTQYF.

This chain uses TRBV7-9 with TRBJ1-4, with 10 bases matching TRBD1. V was clipped by 5 bases and J by 3 bases; unmatched bases: 6. The CDR3 runs 16 residues. From germline, CDR1 is SEHNR and CDR2 FQNEAQ (reference sequence). CDR3 bases: TGTGCCAGCAGCGAAGACAGGGGGCAGGCTAATGAAAAACTGTTTTTT. Protein product: CASSEDRGQANEKLFF.

The chain uses TRBV20-1 and TRBJ1-4; weak D call: TRBD1 (6 bases). CDR1 and CDR2 from the germline V gene are DFQATT and SNEGSKA (reference sequence). The CDR3 is made up of 13 amino acids. The V end lost 3 bases, the J end lost 7 bases, and 12 bases lay between the germline ends. CDR3 loop: CSASRQGSEKLFF. CDR3 nucleotides: TGCAGTGCTAGTAGGCAGGGGAGTGAAAAACTGTTTTTT.

This clone was seen many times. The chain combines TRBV5-1 with TRBJ2-7, with TRBD2 matching 9 bases. This CDR3 comprises 13 residues. J was trimmed by 3 bases and V by 4 bases; bases with no gene match: 2. Looked up from germline, CDR1 is SGHRS and CDR2 is YFSETQ. CDR3 in amino acids: CASSGTSNYEQYF. In DNA, the CDR3 is TGCGCCAGCAGCGGGACTAGCAACTACGAGCAGTACTTC.

The chain links TRBV11-2 to TRBJ2-6, with D perhaps matching TRBD2 (7 bases). This CDR3 has 17 residues. Germline V gene lookup returns CDR1 SGHAT and CDR2 FQNNGV. Trimming took off 0 bases at V and 4 bases at J, with 13 bases between the two ends. Here the CDR3 DNA reads TGTGCCAGCAGCTTAGAGGCGGGGGCAATGGGGGCCAACGTCCTGACTTTC. It codes for CASSLEAGAMGANVLTF.

The V call is TRBV21-1, the J call TRBJ1-5. TRBV21-1 corresponds to a pseudogene. This CDR3 region has 14 residues. The chain's CDR3 is CASSDLSGEQPQHF. The CDR3 bases are TGTGCCAGCAGCGACCTCTCGGGGGAGCAGCCCCAGCATTTT.

This clone was seen a single time. The chain has TRBV25-1 and TRBJ1-3, with a weak D call TRBD1 (6 bases). CDR1 and CDR2 from the germline V gene are MGHDK and SYGVNS. Trimming cost V 6 bases and J 1 base, with 13 bases left between them. The CDR3 extends over 15 amino acids. For the CDR3, the DNA is TGTGCCAGCAGCCCGAGGGGGAAATCTGGAAACACCATATATTTT. It specifies CASSPRGKSGNTIYF.

This sequence joins TRBV2 and TRBJ2-3; TRBD2 agrees at 10 bases. V lost 7 bases and J lost 3; bases outside the gene matches: 7. CDR3 length: 15 amino acids. CDR1 is SNHLY, CDR2 FYNNEI, per germline. CDR3 amino acids: CASNGLAATTDTQYF. The CDR3, as DNA: TGTGCCAGCAACGGACTAGCGGCTACAACAGATACGCAGTATTTT.

This clone was seen only once. CDR3 amino acids: CASSSRGQGGQPQHF. The CDR3 region has the DNA TGTGCCAGCAGTTCCCGCGGACAGGGAGGACAGCCCCAGCATTTT. The V and J genes are TRBV28 and TRBJ1-5, with 8 bases aligning to TRBD1. Germline V gene data show CDR1 as MDHEN and CDR2 as SYDVKM. With V trimmed by 4 bases and J by 7 bases, 9 bases remained unmatched. The CDR3 has 15 residues.

The chain joins TRBV29-1 to TRBJ2-1; 8 bases are a match to TRBD2. The J segment lost 2 bases and the V segment lost 3 bases, leaving 3 bases of the junction unmatched. Germline assignment: CDR1 SQVTM and CDR2 ANQGSEA. The length of the CDR3 is 14 residues. The CDR3 protein is CSVEVAGTYNEQFF. CDR3 nucleotides: TGCAGCGTTGAGGTAGCGGGGACCTACAATGAGCAGTTCTTC.

The J gene is TRBJ2-2, the V gene TRBV19; TRBD2 agrees at 8 bases. The V and J ends lost 2 bases and 4 bases, in that order; junction bases with no gene match: 6. This CDR3 is 16 amino acids long. Per germline, CDR1 LNHDA and CDR2 SQIVND (reference sequence). CDR3 DNA: TGTGCCAGTAGTATACAAGCGGGAGACGGCACCGGGGAGCTGTTTTTT. The encoded protein is CASSIQAGDGTGELFF.

V is TRBV2 and J is TRBJ1-5, with D perhaps TRBD1 (6 bases). The germline V gene has CDR1 SNHLY and CDR2 FYNNEI. The CDR3 spans 14 residues. V was pared by 6 bases and J by 4 bases, with 13 bases between. The CDR3 region is CASRRGGGNQPQHF. DNA for the CDR3: TGTGCCAGCAGGAGAGGGGGAGGGAATCAGCCCCAGCATTTT.

This sequence joins TRBV6-4 and TRBJ2-7; D is perhaps TRBD1 (7 bases). The germline V gene encodes CDR1 MRHNA and CDR2 SNTAGT. The CDR3 consists of 13 residues. V lost 4 bases and J lost 7, with 14 bases in between. The CDR3 loop reads CASSGFSGGEQYF. The CDR3 coding sequence is TGTGCCAGCAGTGGGTTCTCAGGGGGGGAGCAGTACTTC.